This is a list of T cell receptor beta chains from one sample in a study of cytomegalovirus exposure and HLA in healthy donors. This table comes from immunoSEQ multiplex PCR, and its TCRdb copy is limited to in-frame clones, with some not included. The data contain about 150,000 clones, 68% of them seen just once; the ten biggest clones take up over 9.5%. Material for sequencing was PBMCs. These receptors were collected from a man younger than 45 in good health and CMV-seropositive. The CDR3 runs from the conserved cysteine through the conserved F or W. Each record gives: V gene, D gene, CDR3 protein. A D gene is named only where the DNA matches it firmly.

TRBV6-1 | - | CASSFGGMNTEAFF
TRBV28 | - | CASSDSPHQPQHF
TRBV7-2 | - | CASSLWAALNTEAFF
TRBV5-5 | - | CASSLGHTSSYEQYF
TRBV4-1 | - | CASSQLTAQGGTQYF
TRBV5-4 | - | CASSFGTAIGTQYF
TRBV30 | TRBD2 | CAWIRTGLAGGEQYF
TRBV28 | - | CAAGRYNEQFF
TRBV4-1 | TRBD2 | CASSQENSGSWGTYEQYF
TRBV11-2 | - | CASTPGGTNEKLFF
TRBV28 | TRBD1 | CASSPQGAGGRGYTF
TRBV19 | TRBD2 | CASSIRHAASGGYEQYF
TRBV27 | - | CASSLAATNTEAFF
TRBV15 | - | CATSRDYSTGTPYEQYF
TRBV9 | TRBD2 | CASSVGLASDNEQFF
TRBV5-4 | TRBD2 | CASSVGTSGGTGELFF
TRBV28 | TRBD1 | CASVPGGFGTEAFF
TRBV30 | - | CAWTHLAEGGEFF
TRBV5-1 | TRBD1 | CASNPGTVASGNTIYF
TRBV9 | - | CASSVVAARRKEQYF
TRBV9 | - | CASSVVPGVEEQYF
TRBV6-5 | TRBD2 | CASSYRLAGGPYEQYF
TRBV7-3 | TRBD2 | CASSLRRGTSGYNEQFF
TRBV5-1 | - | CASSLEQGRETQYF
TRBV18 | - | CASSPGENTEAFF
TRBV7-9 | - | CASSLERDDYGYTF